Presented here are 31 T cell receptor beta chains from one specimen sequenced in a study of cytomegalovirus exposure and HLA in healthy donors. Both 60 Vbeta primers and 13 Jbeta primers went into the PCR. Produced via immunoSEQ multiplex PCR; TCRdb's table is partial and in-frame only. Its listing shows around 51,000 clones. Sequenced sample: PBMCs. These receptors were taken from a woman in her forties in good health and CMV-seronegative.

The chain combines TRBV5-1 with TRBJ2-1, with 7 bases aligning to TRBD1. The CDR3 has 15 residues. Germline V gives CDR1 SGHRS, CDR2 YFSETQ. V trimming: 1 base; J trimming: 7 bases; junction bases outside the gene matches: 8. The CDR3 region is CASSLIGGVLNEQFF. CDR3 bases: TGCGCCAGCAGCTTGATAGGGGGCGTCTTAAATGAGCAGTTCTTC.

The chain joins TRBV5-6 to TRBJ1-2; tentatively, D is TRBD1 (5 bases). The length of the CDR3 is 15 residues. Germline values: CDR1 SGHDT, CDR2 YYEEEE. The V end lost 2 bases, the J end lost 7 bases, and 18 bases lay between the germline ends. In DNA, the CDR3 is TGTGCCAGCAGCTTAAGGACACAAAGGTTAGCTGGCTACACCTTC. This translates into CASSLRTQRLAGYTF.

The J gene is TRBJ1-2, the V gene TRBV2; D is possibly TRBD1 (5 bases). V lost 2 bases, J lost 7 bases, and 14 bases lay in between. CDR1 is SNHLY, CDR2 FYNNEI, per germline. This CDR3 has 14 amino acids. Here the CDR3 reads CASSESPQGGGYTF. The CDR3, as DNA: TGTGCCAGCAGTGAAAGCCCGCAGGGAGGTGGCTACACCTTC. Supplemented by reference TRBV2 and TRBJ1-2, the full variable domain reads EPEVTQTPSHQVTQMGQEVILRCVPISNHLYFYWYRQILGQKVEFLVSFYNNEISEKSEIFDDQFSVERPDGSNFTLKIRSTKLEDSAMYFCASSESPQGGGYTFGSGTRLTVV.

This clone registers medium-sized by frequency. The chain employs TRBV7-6 and TRBJ2-1; 9 bases align to TRBD2. Losses at the gene ends were 5 bases for V and 6 bases for J; bases not matched to a gene: 8. In germline, CDR1 is SGHVS, CDR2 FNYEAQ. CDR3 length equals 15 residues. CDR3 amino acids: CASSANGLAPNEQFF. The CDR3 coding sequence is TGTGCCAGCAGCGCAAACGGACTAGCGCCCAATGAGCAGTTCTTC.

The chain is built from TRBV5-1 and TRBJ1-1; no reliable D call. CDR3 length equals 14 residues. Germline CDR1 is SGHRS and CDR2 is YFSETQ. The ends were cut back, 2 bases at V and 0 bases at J, with 8 bases in the middle. The CDR3 is CASSFPGMNTEAFF. For the CDR3, the DNA is TGCGCCAGCAGCTTTCCCGGGATGAACACTGAAGCTTTCTTT.

Measured by frequency, this clone is medium-sized. For the CDR3, the DNA is TGTGCCGCAACTCAAGACATGAACACTGAAGCTTTCTTT. It specifies CAATQDMNTEAFF. The genes are TRBV10-3 and TRBJ1-1; D remains unclear. The germline V and J ends were trimmed by 11 bases and 0 bases, with 13 bases remaining between them. The germline gives CDR1 ENHRY, CDR2 SYGVKD. The CDR3 has 13 amino acids.

The rearrangement uses TRBV2 and TRBJ2-3, with a weak D call TRBD2 (6 bases). CDR1 and CDR2 from the germline V gene are SNHLY and FYNNEI. V was shortened by 7 bases and J by 5 bases, with 10 bases between the two germline ends. CDR3 length: 12 amino acids. The CDR3 DNA follows: TGTGCCAGCACCCCCGGGGGAGATACGCAGTATTTT. Protein: CASTPGGDTQYF.

This chain links TRBV6-1 with TRBJ1-1; tentatively, D is TRBD1 (5 bases). This CDR3 is 14 amino acids long. Germline lookup yields CDR1 MNHNS and CDR2 SASEGT. The V gene lost 6 bases and the J gene lost 5 bases, with 16 bases spanning the gap. The CDR3 spells CASSFVREGTEAFF. For the CDR3, the DNA is TGTGCCAGCAGCTTTGTCAGGGAGGGGACTGAAGCTTTCTTT.

This chain connects TRBV7-6 to TRBJ2-5, with D possibly being TRBD1 (5 bases). V shed 4 bases and J shed 7 bases, with 19 bases lying between them. Per the germline V gene, CDR1 is SGHVS and CDR2 is FNYEAQ. The CDR3 length is 15 residues. The CDR3 region has the DNA TGTGCCAGCAGCTACTTGGGGCAGCCCTCGAGGACCCAGTACTTC. It translates to CASSYLGQPSRTQYF.

The genes are TRBV29-1 and TRBJ2-4; 7 nucleotides line up with TRBD2. The CDR3 extends over 12 amino acids. The germline CDR1 and CDR2 sequences are SQVTM and ANQGSEA. J was trimmed by 8 bases and V by 7 bases; bases with no gene match: 8. CDR3 nucleotides: TGCAGCGCCATGGGAGGGGTTGACATTCAGTACTTC. This gives the protein CSAMGGVDIQYF. Looking up the rest from reference TRBV29-1 and TRBJ2-4 gives the full variable domain: SAVISQKPSRDICQRGTSLTIQCQVDSQVTMMFWYRQQPGQSLTLIATANQGSEATYESGFVIDKFPISRPNLTFSTLTVSNMSPEDSSIYLCSAMGGVDIQYFGAGTRLSVL.

The chain combines TRBV19 with TRBJ1-5; a possible D gene is TRBD1 (5 bases). The CDR3 has 15 residues. V gave up 3 bases and J gave up 0 bases, with 9 bases separating them. Germline V gives CDR1 LNHDA, CDR2 SQIVND (reference sequence). The CDR3 bases are TGTGCCAGTAGTATGGCAGGGTATAGCAATCAGCCCCAGCATTTT. This codes for CASSMAGYSNQPQHF.

This chain uses TRBV2 with TRBJ2-5, with 12 nucleotides matching TRBD2. The ends lost 8 bases at V and 1 base at J; junction bases unmatched: 8. CDR1 is SNHLY, CDR2 FYNNEI, per germline. This CDR3 is built from 16 residues. The CDR3 nucleotides are TGTGCCAGCGCCCTGGGACTAGCGGGCATCCAAGAGACCCAGTACTTC. It yields the protein CASALGLAGIQETQYF.

The chain is built from TRBV27 and TRBJ1-2; tentatively, D is TRBD1 (6 bases). CDR3 length: 14 amino acids. In germline, CDR1 is MNHEY, CDR2 SMNVEV (reference sequence). The ends were cut back, 6 bases at V and 1 base at J, with 12 bases in the middle. The CDR3 DNA reads TGTGCCAGCAGGAGGGGGGGTTTTAACTATGGCTACACCTTC. It yields the protein CASRRGGFNYGYTF.

The V call is TRBV30, the J call TRBJ2-5; 10 bases map to TRBD2. The tail of the sequence fits TRBJ2-7 better, so the J call may be wrong. The CDR3 consists of 13 residues. Germline values: CDR1 GTSNPN, CDR2 SVGIG (reference sequence). The CDR3 protein is CAGFGTSVYEQYF. The DNA of the CDR3 is TGTGCCGGGTTCGGGACTAGCGTCTACGAGCAGTACTTC.

Note on this clone: The junction and the germline gene differ at one end; a read error may be behind it. Other DNA sequences in the sample encode the same CDR3. This chain joins TRBV4-1 and TRBJ1-4; 8 nucleotides agree with TRBD1. Germline V gene data show CDR1 as MGHRA and CDR2 as YSYEKL. The CDR3 covers 16 residues. CDR3 sequence (DNA): TGCGCCAGCAGCCAGGGGACAGGTAGTTCTAATGAGAAACTGTTTTTT. Translating gives CASSQGTGSSNEKLFF.

This chain uses TRBV23-1 with TRBJ1-2; D is ambiguous. TRBV23-1 is marked as an open reading frame, function uncertain. The CDR3 consists of 16 residues. V was trimmed by 4 bases and J by 4 bases, leaving 19 bases between them. CDR3 amino acids: CASSPENPTWSYGYTF. CDR3 in DNA: TGCGCCAGCAGTCCCGAAAACCCCACTTGGAGCTATGGCTACACCTTC.

The rearrangement joins TRBV7-2 to TRBJ1-2; TRBD1 matches 7 bases. The ends lost 2 bases at V and 4 bases at J; junction bases unmatched: 7. Germline CDR1 reads SGHTA; CDR2 reads FQGNSA. The CDR3 runs 15 residues. The CDR3 sequence is CASSLTRQGTYGYTF. The CDR3 DNA sequence: TGTGCCAGCAGCTTAACCCGACAGGGAACCTATGGCTACACCTTC.

The CDR3 DNA sequence: TGCAGCGCTGGACGGGGGTCTGAGACCCAGTACTTC. This gives the protein CSAGRGSETQYF. V gene TRBV29-1 combines with J gene TRBJ2-5, with D maybe TRBD2 (6 bases). Germline-derived CDR1 and CDR2 are SQVTM and ANQGSEA. The CDR3 is 12 residues long. V lost 7 bases, J lost 5 bases, and 14 bases lay in between.

The chain employs TRBV6-5 and TRBJ1-2, with a weak D call TRBD1 (5 bases). The CDR3 runs to 13 residues. Per the germline V gene, CDR1 is MNHEY and CDR2 is SVGAGI. V was pared by 5 bases and J by 6 bases, with 13 bases between. CDR3 nucleotides: TGTGCCAGCAGTCCCGGTTGGGGCAATGGCTACACCTTC. The encoded protein is CASSPGWGNGYTF.

The V gene is TRBV9, the J gene TRBJ2-3, with 7 bases aligning to TRBD2. The CDR3 covers 16 residues. Germline CDR1 is SGDLS and CDR2 is YYNGEE. Losses at the gene ends were 1 base for V and 0 bases for J; bases not matched to a gene: 5. The DNA of the CDR3 is TGTGCCAGCAGCGTAACTAGCGCTTCTAGCACAGATACGCAGTATTTT. It is translated as CASSVTSASSTDTQYF.

Concerning this clone itself: One end of the junction does not line up with germline, which may come from a read error. This sequence joins TRBV27 and TRBJ2-1; D perhaps matches TRBD2 (6 bases). CDR3 length: 12 residues. CDR1 MNHEY and CDR2 SMNVEV come from the germline V gene (reference sequence). The CDR3 DNA reads as TGTGCCAGCAGTCTCGACGGGGGTCCCGTCCTCTTC. Its translation: CASSLDGGPVLF.

This chain uses TRBV11-3 with TRBJ1-1; 7 bases fit TRBD1. Germline V gives CDR1 SGHNT, CDR2 YENEEA. There are 14 residues in the CDR3. Germline trimming cut 6 bases from V and 1 base from J; bases unmatched to any gene: 5. Written as DNA, the CDR3 is TGTGCCAGCAGTAGGGGACAGTCGAACACTGAAGCTTTCTTT. It codes for CASSRGQSNTEAFF.

The rearrangement links TRBV4-3 to TRBJ1-1, with D tentatively TRBD1 (6 bases). Trimming stripped 3 bases from V and 4 bases from J, with 9 bases between. CDR1 is LGHNA and CDR2 is YSLEER in the germline V gene. The CDR3 totals 13 residues. In DNA, the CDR3 is TGCGCCAGCAGCCAGAAAGGGGGCACTGAAGCTTTCTTT. Its protein is CASSQKGGTEAFF.

The chain employs TRBV19 and TRBJ2-1; 7 bases align to TRBD2. The V gene's germline CDR1 is LNHDA and CDR2 SQIVND (reference sequence). With V trimmed by 3 bases and J by 7 bases, 9 bases remained unmatched. The CDR3 length is 15 residues. CDR3 in DNA: TGTGCCAGTAGTATTTTGGGGGAGGGTAGGAATGAGCAGTTCTTC. Translating it yields CASSILGEGRNEQFF.

The rearrangement uses TRBV10-3 and TRBJ2-3, with D possibly matching TRBD2 (6 bases). The V gene lost 7 bases and the J gene lost 4 bases, with 18 bases spanning the gap. The CDR3 is 15 residues long. CDR1 and CDR2 from the germline V gene are ENHRY and SYGVKD. CDR3 nucleotides: TGTGCCATCATGGGGTATGGGGGGTCCGCAGATACGCAGTATTTT. Translation gives CAIMGYGGSADTQYF.

The chain combines TRBV5-1 with TRBJ1-1, with D uncertain. Trimming took off 2 bases at V and 2 bases at J, with 7 bases between the two ends. CDR3 length equals 13 residues. Germline CDR1 is SGHRS and CDR2 is YFSETQ. The CDR3 region is CASSLDTNTEAFF. In DNA form, the CDR3 reads TGCGCCAGCAGCTTAGACACTAACACTGAAGCTTTCTTT.

The chain recombines TRBV6-5 with TRBJ2-5; the match to TRBD2 covers 7 bases. Germline loops: CDR1 MNHEY, CDR2 SVGAGI. The CDR3 extends over 13 amino acids. Trimming cost V 10 bases and J 3 bases; bases outside gene matches: 8. CDR3: CATREVGEETQYF. The CDR3 region has the DNA TGTGCCACCCGGGAGGTGGGTGAAGAGACCCAGTACTTC.

The rearrangement uses TRBV29-1 and TRBJ1-2, with no clear D. Trimming shortened V by 4 bases and J by 2 bases, and 8 bases separated the two germline ends. The CDR3 covers 12 residues. Germline CDR1 and CDR2: SQVTM and ANQGSEA. In nucleotides, the CDR3 is TGCAGCGTTGTTGAGGGCAACTATGGCTACACCTTC. It yields the protein CSVVEGNYGYTF.

On this clone itself: Within the sample, other DNA sequences also encode this same CDR3. The rearrangement links TRBV16 to TRBJ1-2; TRBD1 agrees at 9 bases. This CDR3 has 17 residues. CDR1 KGHSY and CDR2 FQNENV come from the germline V gene. With V trimmed by 3 bases and J by 4 bases, 12 bases remained unmatched. The CDR3, as DNA: TGTGCCAGCAGCCACATTTTACAGGGGGCTACCGGCTATGGCTACACCTTC. The encoded protein is CASSHILQGATGYGYTF.

The chain couples TRBV2 to TRBJ2-5; possible D gene TRBD2, 5 bases. Per germline, CDR1 SNHLY and CDR2 FYNNEI. Trimming pared 5 bases from V and 1 base from J, leaving 17 bases between. The CDR3 is 16 amino acids. CDR3 in DNA: TGTGCCAGCAGTCGCTCGGCTAGAGGGCCCCAAGAGACCCAGTACTTC. Amino acids: CASSRSARGPQETQYF.

J is TRBJ2-7 and V is TRBV6-5; possible D gene TRBD1, 6 bases. The CDR3 has 14 residues. The ends were cut back, 5 bases at V and 6 bases at J, with 17 bases in the middle. Germline V gene lookup returns CDR1 MNHEY and CDR2 SVGAGI. The CDR3 loop is CASSRGQPSGEQYF. CDR3 bases: TGTGCCAGCAGTCGAGGACAGCCCAGCGGCGAGCAGTACTTC.